This T cell receptor (beta chain) emerged from a study of immune evolution from preneoplasia to lung adenocarcinoma. Study at large: HLA loss of heterozygosity: under 7.5% AIS, about 15% MIA, more than 25% ADC, none AAH.

Sequencing used immunoSEQ multiplex PCR; TCRdb keeps in-frame clones, though not all of them. The top ten hold approximately 3.1% of the sample, which has 12,000 to 15,000 clones, roughly 80% seen once. The germline gives CDR1 MNHEY, CDR2 SVGAGI. V was trimmed by 5 bases and J by 7 bases, leaving 18 bases between them. This CDR3 is 14 amino acids long. Regarding the study as a whole: Top clone share appeared to fall from AAH through AIS, MIA, adenocarcinoma. Compared with EGFR-mutant or double wild-type lesions, KRAS-mutant nodules were more clonal. Normal lung had highest clonality; later lesions appeared denser, more diverse.

Turning to this clone: No antigen is known for it.

The source is a person between 60 and 80 years old with lung adenocarcinoma. The sequencing sample was made of FFPE minimally invasive lung adenocarcinoma tissue. The genes are TRBV6-5 and TRBJ2-7; D is uncertain. CDR3 in amino acids: CASSTTQVAKEQYF. The CDR3 bases are TGTGCCAGCAGTACCACGCAGGTAGCTAAGGAGCAGTACTTC.